The T cell receptor (beta chain) under discussion was sequenced for a study of blood T cell repertoires in COVID-19. Overall study context: Samples taken during acute and convalescent COVID-19 were collected in the United States, Italy and Spain.

With V trimmed by 3 bases and J by 2 bases, 6 bases remained unmatched. This CDR3 spans 16 amino acids. Per the germline V gene, CDR1 is LGHNA and CDR2 is YNFKEQ. Measured with immunoSEQ multiplex PCR; TCRdb has only the in-frame clones, and not every one. The sample holds tens of thousands of clones, 85% seen once. V is TRBV4-2 and J is TRBJ2-5; 10 nucleotides agree with TRBD2. Sample: peripheral blood. The clonotype originates from an older man with acute or convalescent COVID-19. For the CDR3, the DNA is TGTGCCAGCAGCCAGGGCACTAGCGGGATTCAAGAGACCCAGTACTTC. Residues: CASSQGTSGIQETQYF.